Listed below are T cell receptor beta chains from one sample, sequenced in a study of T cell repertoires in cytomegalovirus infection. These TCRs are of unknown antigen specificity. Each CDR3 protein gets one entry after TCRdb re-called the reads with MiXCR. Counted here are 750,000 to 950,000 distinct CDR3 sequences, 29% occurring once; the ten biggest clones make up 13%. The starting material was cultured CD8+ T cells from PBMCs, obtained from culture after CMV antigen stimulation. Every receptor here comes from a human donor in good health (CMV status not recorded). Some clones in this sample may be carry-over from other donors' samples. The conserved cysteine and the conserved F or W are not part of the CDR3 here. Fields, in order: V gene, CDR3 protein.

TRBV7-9,ASSPNERGGRETQY
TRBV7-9,ASWGGDQNIQY
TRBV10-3,AIIPQGNTEAF
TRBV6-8,ASSYSSGETQY
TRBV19,ATNWRMDSNQPQH
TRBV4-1,ASSQELFQGNDEKLF
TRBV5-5,ASSLVGGGGSPLH
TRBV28,ASSLGPRDIFYSNQPQH
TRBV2,ASSHYGGDTQY
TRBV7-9,ASSLERDRSGYT
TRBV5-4,ASRSPLGQPNGYT
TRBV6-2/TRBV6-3,ASSYGPSDEQF
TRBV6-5,ASSYSTGERGTQY
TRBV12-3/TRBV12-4,ASRTPGQLNTGELF
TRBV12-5,ASGRQVDSPLH
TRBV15,ATSRDNEMNTEAF
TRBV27,ASSPYPWTERQKTQY
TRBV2,ASREGGANTEAF
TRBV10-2,ASSTGTSGGTNTGELF
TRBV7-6,ASSSGARGGEQY
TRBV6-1,ASSSLFYGYT
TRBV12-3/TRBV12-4,ASSFGQGNQPQH
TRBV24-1,ATSDTGQGFYNEQF
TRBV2,ASTQRGGFNEQF
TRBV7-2,ASSLGWGDRGTEAF
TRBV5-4,ASSFGTAGEGALGYT
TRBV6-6,ASSYPGQGGISPLH
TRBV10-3,AIRDQGDNEQF
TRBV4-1,ASSQEPPANSPLH